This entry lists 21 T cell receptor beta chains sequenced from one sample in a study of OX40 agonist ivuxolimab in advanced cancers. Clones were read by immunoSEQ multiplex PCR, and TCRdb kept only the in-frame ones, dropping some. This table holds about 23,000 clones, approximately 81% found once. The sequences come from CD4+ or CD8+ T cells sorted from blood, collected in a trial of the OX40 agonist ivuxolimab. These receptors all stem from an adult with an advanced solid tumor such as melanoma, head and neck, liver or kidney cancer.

The CDR3 bases are TGCGCCAGCAGCCAAGACGGCCAGCCCACAGATACGCAGTATTTT. Translation gives CASSQDGQPTDTQYF. This rearrangement joins TRBV4-3 to TRBJ2-3; no clear D. Germline CDR1 is LGHNA and CDR2 is YSLEER. The CDR3 has 15 amino acids. V lost 0 bases to trimming and J lost 2 bases, with 9 bases between them.

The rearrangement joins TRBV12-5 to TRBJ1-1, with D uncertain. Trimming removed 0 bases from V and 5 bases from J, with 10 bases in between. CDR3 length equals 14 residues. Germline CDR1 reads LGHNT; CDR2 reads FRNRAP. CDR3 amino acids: CASGLVIRDTEAFF. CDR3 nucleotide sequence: TGTGCTAGTGGTTTGGTCATAAGGGATACTGAAGCTTTCTTT.

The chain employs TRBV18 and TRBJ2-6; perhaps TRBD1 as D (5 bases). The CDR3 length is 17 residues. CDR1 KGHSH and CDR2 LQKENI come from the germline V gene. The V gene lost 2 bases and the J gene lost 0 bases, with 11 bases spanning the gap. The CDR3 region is CASSPSGQISGANVLTF. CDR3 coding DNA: TGTGCCAGCTCACCATCCGGACAAATCTCTGGGGCCAACGTCCTGACTTTC.

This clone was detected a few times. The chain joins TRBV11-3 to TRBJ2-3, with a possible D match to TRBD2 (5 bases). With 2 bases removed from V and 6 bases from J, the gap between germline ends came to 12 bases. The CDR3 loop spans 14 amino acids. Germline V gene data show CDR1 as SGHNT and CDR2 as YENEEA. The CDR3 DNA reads TGTGCCAGCAGCTTAACCCCGGAGGTCGATACGCAGTATTTT. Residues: CASSLTPEVDTQYF.

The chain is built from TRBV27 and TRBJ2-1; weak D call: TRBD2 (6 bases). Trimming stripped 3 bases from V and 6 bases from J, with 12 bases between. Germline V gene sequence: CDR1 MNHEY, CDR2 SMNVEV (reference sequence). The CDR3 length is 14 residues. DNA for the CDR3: TGTGCCAGCAGTTTGGCCTCTAGCGCCAATGAGCAGTTCTTC. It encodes CASSLASSANEQFF.

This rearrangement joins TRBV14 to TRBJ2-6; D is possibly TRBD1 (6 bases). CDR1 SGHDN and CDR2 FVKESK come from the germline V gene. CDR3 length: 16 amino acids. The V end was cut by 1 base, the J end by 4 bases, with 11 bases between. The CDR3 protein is CASSQVQGAGANVLTF. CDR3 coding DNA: TGTGCCAGCAGCCAAGTACAGGGCGCCGGGGCCAACGTCCTGACTTTC.

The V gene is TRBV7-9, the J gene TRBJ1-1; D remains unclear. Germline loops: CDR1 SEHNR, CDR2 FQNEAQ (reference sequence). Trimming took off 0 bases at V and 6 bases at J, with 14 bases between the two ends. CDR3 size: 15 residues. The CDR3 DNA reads TGTGCCAGCAGCTTAGCTGTTAGGGCAATCGCTGAAGCTTTCTTT. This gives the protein CASSLAVRAIAEAFF.

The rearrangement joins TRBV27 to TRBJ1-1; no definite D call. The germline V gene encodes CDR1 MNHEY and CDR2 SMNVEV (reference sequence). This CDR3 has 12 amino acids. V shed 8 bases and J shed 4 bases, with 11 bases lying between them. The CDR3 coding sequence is TGTGCCAGCGGCGGTGTTAGCACTGAAGCTTTCTTT. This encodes CASGGVSTEAFF.

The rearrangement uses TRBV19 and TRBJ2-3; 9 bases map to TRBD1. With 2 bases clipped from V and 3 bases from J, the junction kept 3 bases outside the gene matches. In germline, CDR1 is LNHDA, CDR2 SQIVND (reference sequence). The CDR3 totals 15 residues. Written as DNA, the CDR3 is TGTGCCAGTAGTATAAGGGACAGGGTGACAGATACGCAGTATTTT. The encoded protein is CASSIRDRVTDTQYF.

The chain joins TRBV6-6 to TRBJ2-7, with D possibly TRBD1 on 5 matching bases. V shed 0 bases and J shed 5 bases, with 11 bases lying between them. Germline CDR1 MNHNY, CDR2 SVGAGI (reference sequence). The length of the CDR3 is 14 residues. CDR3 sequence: CASSYSGRANEQYF. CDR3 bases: TGTGCCAGCAGTTACTCGGGCAGGGCAAACGAGCAGTACTTC.

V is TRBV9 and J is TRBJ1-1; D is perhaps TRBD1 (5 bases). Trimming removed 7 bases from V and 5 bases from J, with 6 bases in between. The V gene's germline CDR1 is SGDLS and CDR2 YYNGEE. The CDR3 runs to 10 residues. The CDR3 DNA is TGTGCCAGCGGGGGGACTGAAGCTTTCTTT. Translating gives CASGGTEAFF.

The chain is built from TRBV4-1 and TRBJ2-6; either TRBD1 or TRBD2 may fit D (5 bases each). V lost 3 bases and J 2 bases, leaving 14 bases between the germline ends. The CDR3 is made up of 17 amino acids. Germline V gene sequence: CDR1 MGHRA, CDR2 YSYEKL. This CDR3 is CASSQGPRGAGANVLTF. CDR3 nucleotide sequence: TGCGCCAGCAGCCAGGGACCAAGAGGGGCTGGGGCCAACGTCCTGACTTTC.

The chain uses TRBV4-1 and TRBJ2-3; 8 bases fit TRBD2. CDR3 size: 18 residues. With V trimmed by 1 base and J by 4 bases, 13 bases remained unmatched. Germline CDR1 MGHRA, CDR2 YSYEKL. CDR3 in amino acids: CASSQVVIDGGAPDTQYF. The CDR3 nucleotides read TGCGCCAGCAGCCAAGTCGTTATAGACGGGGGGGCCCCAGATACGCAGTATTTT.

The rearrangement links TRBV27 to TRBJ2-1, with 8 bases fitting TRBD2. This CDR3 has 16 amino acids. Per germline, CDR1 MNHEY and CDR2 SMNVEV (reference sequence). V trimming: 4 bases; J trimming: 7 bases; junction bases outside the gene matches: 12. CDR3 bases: TGTGCCAGCAGTTCTGGAGCGGGGGCTGGTCGGAATGAGCAGTTCTTC. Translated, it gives CASSSGAGAGRNEQFF.

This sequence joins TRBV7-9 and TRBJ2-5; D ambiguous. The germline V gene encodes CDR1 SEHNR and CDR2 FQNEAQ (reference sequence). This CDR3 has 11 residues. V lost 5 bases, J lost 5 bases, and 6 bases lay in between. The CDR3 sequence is CASSTWETQYF. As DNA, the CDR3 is TGTGCCAGCAGCACATGGGAGACCCAGTACTTC.

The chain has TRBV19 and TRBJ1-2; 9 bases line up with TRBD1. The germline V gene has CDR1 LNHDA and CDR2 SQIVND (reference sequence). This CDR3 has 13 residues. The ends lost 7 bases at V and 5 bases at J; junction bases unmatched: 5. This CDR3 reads CASIGGQGYGYTF. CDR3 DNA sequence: TGTGCCAGTATAGGGGGACAGGGTTATGGCTACACCTTC.

CDR3 residues: CASSFPRGPYNEQFF. CDR3 sequence (DNA): TGTGCCAGCAGTTTTCCCCGGGGACCCTACAATGAGCAGTTCTTC. The chain is built from TRBV27 and TRBJ2-1, with D perhaps being TRBD1 or TRBD2 (5 bases each). V was shortened by 3 bases and J by 2 bases, with 11 bases between the two germline ends. CDR3 size: 15 residues. The germline CDR1 and CDR2 sequences are MNHEY and SMNVEV (reference sequence).

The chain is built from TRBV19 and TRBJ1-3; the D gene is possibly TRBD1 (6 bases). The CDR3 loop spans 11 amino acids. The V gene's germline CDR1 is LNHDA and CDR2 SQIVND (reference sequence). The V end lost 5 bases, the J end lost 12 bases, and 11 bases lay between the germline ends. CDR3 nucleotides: TGTGCCAGTAGTTATGGGACACACATATATTTT. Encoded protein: CASSYGTHIYF.

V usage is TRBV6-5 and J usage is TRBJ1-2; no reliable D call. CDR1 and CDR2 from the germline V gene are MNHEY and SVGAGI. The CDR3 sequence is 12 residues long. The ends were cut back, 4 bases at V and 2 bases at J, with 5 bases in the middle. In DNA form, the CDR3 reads TGTGCCAGCAGTTGGGGAAACTATGGCTACACCTTC. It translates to CASSWGNYGYTF.

CDR3 nucleotides: TGTGCCAGCAGCCAAGGCCTAGCGGGGGCAGATACGCAGTATTTT. It yields the protein CASSQGLAGADTQYF. The chain combines TRBV4-2 with TRBJ2-3; 10 positions match TRBD2. The germline gives CDR1 LGHNA, CDR2 YNFKEQ. Trimming at V came to 1 base and at J to 4 bases, leaving 2 bases not matched to a gene. CDR3 size: 15 residues.

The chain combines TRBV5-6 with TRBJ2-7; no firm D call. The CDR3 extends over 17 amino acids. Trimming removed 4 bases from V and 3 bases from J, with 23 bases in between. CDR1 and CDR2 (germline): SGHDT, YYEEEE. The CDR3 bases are TGTGCCAGCAGCGTTCGTCGCGGCAGGCTACTTAGCTACGAGCAGTACTTC. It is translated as CASSVRRGRLLSYEQYF.